This T cell receptor (beta chain) was captured by sequencing in a study of cytomegalovirus exposure and HLA in healthy donors. Study observations and caveats: Most TCR sequences were seen very rarely across donors, but some public TCRs occurred in many. Association of a missense DCLRE1C variant with TCR beta V- and J-gene trimming was reported in a later analysis. In vitro assays verified that three CMV-associated chains recognized CMV antigens specifically.

J gave up 4 bases and V 2 bases, and 1 base lay outside the gene matches. The germline V gene encodes CDR1 SGDLS and CDR2 YYNGEE. The CDR3 covers 13 residues. All the people who gave samples were healthy bone marrow donors. Both 60 Vbeta primers and 13 Jbeta primers went into the PCR. Method: immunoSEQ multiplex PCR; TCRdb's copy keeps in-frame clones and lacks some. The sample has about 99,000 clones, roughly 80% seen once. This clone showed up just once. Its antigen remains unknown. The receptor was isolated from a man aged 50 to 60 in good health and CMV-seropositive. The V and J genes are TRBV9 and TRBJ2-3; 7 nucleotides match TRBD1. Material for sequencing was PBMCs. This CDR3 is CASSVTGSDTQYF. The CDR3 DNA reads as TGTGCCAGCAGCGTGACAGGGTCAGATACGCAGTATTTT.